Listed below are T cell receptor beta chains from one sample, sequenced in a study of Ad26.COV2.S vaccination and SARS-CoV-2 variants. Sequenced by immunoSEQ multiplex PCR; TCRdb stores in-frame clones only, minus some. The sample consists of more than 150,000 clones, around 85% of them appearing once. The specimen comprised peripheral blood, sampled after recovery from COVID-19. The receptors derive from a human donor who had recovered from COVID-19. CDR3s leave out the opening cysteine and the closing phenylalanine or tryptophan. Fields, in order: V gene, CDR3 protein.

TRBV9,ASSVSTGQNSPLH
TRBV6-5,ASRDTVNTEAF
TRBV2,ASSDSYQPQH
TRBV3-1/TRBV3-2,ASSRVAGVPDTQY
TRBV15,ATSRDQRGKKNIQY
TRBV6-5,ASSFGTSGHNEQF
TRBV5-6,ASSLVLGLAPSGANVLT
TRBV2,ASTDKAITEAF
TRBV5-6,ASSRDMNTEAF
TRBV4-1,ASSQPGQGFSGYT
TRBV30,AWSNRNYSPLH
TRBV4-1,ASSPRVFNQPQH
TRBV4-1,ASSQVGYEQY